The clone carrying this TCR beta chain was seen at least ten times. Its specificity is unknown. The entry originates in a study of CD8 T cells in ankylosing spondylitis. MiXCR, run by TCRdb on the 5' RACE reads, gives a single entry per CDR3 protein. The sample has around 330,000 distinct CDR3 sequences; around a tenth are singletons. Findings and limits, study-wide: Disease-linked clones reportedly concentrated significantly in matched ankylosing spondylitis synovial fluid.

V lost 6 bases to trimming and J lost 3 bases; unmatched junction nucleotides: 12. The CDR3 extends over 15 amino acids. Germline CDR1 reads DFQATT; CDR2 reads SNEGSKA (reference sequence). This chain links TRBV20-1 with TRBJ2-3; 7 bases are a match to TRBD2. Sequenced input: blood, either unsorted or a sorted T cell fraction (not recorded which). The TCR sequence derives from a female donor with ankylosing spondylitis or in good health (not recorded which). The DNA of the CDR3 is TGCAGTGCCCACGGGGTGGGCGGGAGAACAGATACGCAGTATTTT. Translating gives CSAHGVGGRTDTQYF.